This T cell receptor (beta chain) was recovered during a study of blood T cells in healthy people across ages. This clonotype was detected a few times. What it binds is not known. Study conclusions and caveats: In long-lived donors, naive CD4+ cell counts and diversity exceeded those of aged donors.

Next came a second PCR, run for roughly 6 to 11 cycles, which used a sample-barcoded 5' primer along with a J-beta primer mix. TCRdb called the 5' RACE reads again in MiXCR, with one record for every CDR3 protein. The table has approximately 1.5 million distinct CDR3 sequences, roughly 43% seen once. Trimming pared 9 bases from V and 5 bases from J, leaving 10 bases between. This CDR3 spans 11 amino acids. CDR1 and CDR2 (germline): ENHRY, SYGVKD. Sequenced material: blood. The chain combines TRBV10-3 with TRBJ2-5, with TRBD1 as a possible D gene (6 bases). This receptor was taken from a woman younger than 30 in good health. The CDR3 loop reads CAIGRGETQYF. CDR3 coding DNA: TGTGCCATAGGCAGGGGTGAGACCCAGTACTTC.